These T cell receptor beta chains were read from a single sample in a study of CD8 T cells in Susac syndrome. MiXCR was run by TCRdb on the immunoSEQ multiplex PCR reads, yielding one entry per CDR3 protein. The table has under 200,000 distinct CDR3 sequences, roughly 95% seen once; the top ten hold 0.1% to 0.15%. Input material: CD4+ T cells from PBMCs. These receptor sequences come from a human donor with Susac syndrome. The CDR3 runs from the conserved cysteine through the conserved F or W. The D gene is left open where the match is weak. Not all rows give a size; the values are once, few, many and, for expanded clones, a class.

CDR3: CAWSVQRTSGRSREQFF
DNA: TGTGCCTGGAGTGTACAAAGGACTAGCGGGAGGTCGCGTGAGCAGTTCTTC
J: TRBJ2-1
D: TRBD2
V: TRBV30
size: -

CDR3: CASSPRGQGIDSKNIQYF
DNA: TGTGCCAGCAGTCCGAGGGGACAGGGGATAGATTCCAAAAACATTCAGTACTTC
J: TRBJ2-4
D: TRBD1
V: TRBV12-3/TRBV12-4
size: once

CDR3: CSATGRTSVTDTQYF
DNA: TGCAGTGCTACGGGACGGACTAGCGTAACAGATACGCAGTATTTT
J: TRBJ2-3
D: TRBD2
V: TRBV20-1
size: once

CDR3: CASREDTGYQETQYF
DNA: TGTGCCAGCAGGGAGGACACGGGGTACCAAGAGACCCAGTACTTC
J: TRBJ2-5
D: -
V: TRBV2
size: -

CDR3: CASSFAGAPGRGYEQYF
DNA: TGTGCCAGCAGTTTCGCAGGGGCGCCGGGACGTGGCTACGAGCAGTACTTC
J: TRBJ2-7
D: -
V: TRBV12-3/TRBV12-4
size: -

CDR3: CASSQYDRLWNGYTF
DNA: TGCGCCAGCAGTCAATATGACAGACTCTGGAATGGCTACACCTTC
J: TRBJ1-2
D: -
V: TRBV23-1
size: -

CDR3: CASSLAGTPPRAASGYTF
DNA: TGTGCCAGCAGCTTAGCCGGGACACCCCCACGAGCAGCGAGCGGCTACACCTTC
J: TRBJ1-2
D: -
V: TRBV11-1
size: once

CDR3: CASSPRRDGTEAFF
DNA: TGTGCCAGCAGCCCTAGGCGGGACGGCACTGAAGCTTTCTTT
J: TRBJ1-1
D: -
V: TRBV11-2
size: -

CDR3: CASSQAPDRGRTGELFF
DNA: TGCGCCAGCAGCCAAGCCCCGGACAGGGGAAGGACCGGGGAGCTGTTTTTT
J: TRBJ2-2
D: TRBD1
V: TRBV4-3
size: -

CDR3: CASSPPRQASYNEQFF
DNA: TGTGCCAGCTCACCACCCCGACAGGCGAGCTACAATGAGCAGTTCTTC
J: TRBJ2-1
D: -
V: TRBV18
size: -

CDR3: CAWSESSYEQYF
DNA: TGTGCCTGGAGCGAAAGCTCCTACGAGCAGTACTTC
J: TRBJ2-7
D: -
V: TRBV30
size: -

CDR3: CASSLSEGRAFF
DNA: TGTGCCAGCAGCTTATCGGAGGGAAGAGCTTTCTTT
J: TRBJ1-1
D: -
V: TRBV7-3
size: -

CDR3: CSANQPTSSTDTQYF
DNA: TGCAGTGCTAACCAGCCGACGTCTAGCACAGATACGCAGTATTTT
J: TRBJ2-3
D: -
V: TRBV20-1
size: -

CDR3: CASSSQQSGTGNTIYF
DNA: TGTGCCAGCAGCTCACAACAGAGCGGGACTGGAAACACCATATATTTT
J: TRBJ1-3
D: -
V: TRBV9
size: -

CDR3: CASSLVSTATLNTGELFF
DNA: TGTGCCAGCAGCTTAGTGAGTACAGCGACCCTGAACACCGGGGAGCTGTTTTTT
J: TRBJ2-2
D: -
V: TRBV7-9
size: once

CDR3: CSASEFVGAGNQPQHF
DNA: TGCAGTGCTAGTGAGTTCGTGGGCGCGGGCAATCAGCCCCAGCATTTT
J: TRBJ1-5
D: -
V: TRBV20-1
size: -

CDR3: CAWSRTSYGYTF
DNA: TGTGCCTGGAGTAGGACATCCTACGGCTACACCTTC
J: TRBJ1-2
D: -
V: TRBV30
size: -

CDR3: CASSKGTEQYF
DNA: TGTGCCAGCAGCAAAGGCACCGAGCAGTACTTC
J: TRBJ2-7
D: -
V: TRBV4-2
size: once

CDR3: CSASDWEVSSYNEQFF
DNA: TGCAGTGCTAGTGACTGGGAGGTTAGCTCCTACAATGAGCAGTTCTTC
J: TRBJ2-1
D: -
V: TRBV20-1
size: -

CDR3: CAWREGGTQYF
DNA: TGTGCCTGGAGAGAAGGTGGGACGCAGTATTTT
J: TRBJ2-3
D: -
V: TRBV30
size: -

CDR3: CASSQTGVHGYTF
DNA: TGTGCCAGCAGCCAAACAGGGGTCCATGGCTACACCTTC
J: TRBJ1-2
D: TRBD1
V: TRBV11-2
size: -

CDR3: CASSQDLVGRNEQFF
DNA: TGTGCCAGCAGCCAAGATCTTGTAGGGCGCAATGAGCAGTTCTTC
J: TRBJ2-1
D: -
V: TRBV3-1
size: -

CDR3: CASSRQGRDQPQHF
DNA: TGTGCCAGCAGCCGACAGGGGAGGGATCAGCCCCAGCATTTT
J: TRBJ1-5
D: TRBD1
V: TRBV3-1
size: -

CDR3: CSARGIAHISEQFF
DNA: TGCAGTGCTAGAGGGATAGCCCACATCAGTGAGCAGTTCTTC
J: TRBJ2-1
D: -
V: TRBV20-1
size: -

CDR3: CATSGNYGYTF
DNA: TGTGCCACCTCCGGGAACTATGGCTACACCTTC
J: TRBJ1-2
D: -
V: TRBV19
size: -

CDR3: CAAAGGDGETQYF
DNA: TGCGCCGCGGCCGGAGGGGATGGAGAGACCCAGTACTTC
J: TRBJ2-5
D: -
V: TRBV4-3
size: -

CDR3: CASSTDRGGFRTEAFF
DNA: TGTGCCAGCAGTACTGATAGGGGGGGGTTTAGGACTGAAGCTTTCTTT
J: TRBJ1-1
D: -
V: TRBV6-2/TRBV6-3
size: -

CDR3: CASSFPGQGNEKLFF
DNA: TGTGCCAGCAGTTTTCCGGGACAGGGTAACGAAAAACTGTTTTTT
J: TRBJ1-4
D: TRBD1
V: TRBV28
size: -